This T cell receptor (beta chain) originates from a study of blood T cells in healthy people across ages. The CDR3 runs 11 residues. V lost 8 bases and J lost 7, with 10 bases in between. A sample-barcoded 5' primer and a J-beta primer mix were used in a second PCR of roughly 7 to 12 cycles. TCRdb re-called the 5' RACE reads through MiXCR, storing one row per CDR3 protein. In the table there are some 710,000 distinct CDR3 sequences, about a fifth of which are singletons. The J gene is TRBJ2-3, the V gene TRBV12-3 or TRBV12-4; D is unclear. This TCR derives from a man in his 70s in good health. Sequences were obtained from blood. CDR3 bases: TGTGCCAGCGGGCGTGGTAATACGCAGTATTTT. It translates to CASGRGNTQYF.